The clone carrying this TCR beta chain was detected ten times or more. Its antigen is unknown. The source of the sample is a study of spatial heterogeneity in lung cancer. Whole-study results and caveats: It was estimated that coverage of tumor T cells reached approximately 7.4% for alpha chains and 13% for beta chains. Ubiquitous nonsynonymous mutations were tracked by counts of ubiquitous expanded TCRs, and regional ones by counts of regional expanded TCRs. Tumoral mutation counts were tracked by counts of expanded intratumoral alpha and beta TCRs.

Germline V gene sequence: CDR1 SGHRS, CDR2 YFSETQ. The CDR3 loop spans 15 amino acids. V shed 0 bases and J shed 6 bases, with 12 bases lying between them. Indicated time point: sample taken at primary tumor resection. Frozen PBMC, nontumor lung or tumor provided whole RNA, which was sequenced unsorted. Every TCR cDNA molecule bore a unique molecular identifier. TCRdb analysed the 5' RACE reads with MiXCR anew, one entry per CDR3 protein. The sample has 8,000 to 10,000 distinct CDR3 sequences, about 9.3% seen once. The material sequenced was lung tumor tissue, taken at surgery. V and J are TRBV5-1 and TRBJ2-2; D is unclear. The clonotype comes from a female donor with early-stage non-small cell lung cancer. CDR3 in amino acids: CASSLANDNPGELFF. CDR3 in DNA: TGCGCCAGCAGCTTGGCCAACGACAATCCCGGGGAGCTGTTTTTT. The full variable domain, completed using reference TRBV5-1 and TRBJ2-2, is KAGVTQTPRYLIKTRGQQVTLSCSPISGHRSVSWYQQTPGQGLQFLFEYFSETQRNKGNFPGRFSGRQFSNSRSEMNVSTLELGDSALYLCASSLANDNPGELFFGEGSRLTVL.